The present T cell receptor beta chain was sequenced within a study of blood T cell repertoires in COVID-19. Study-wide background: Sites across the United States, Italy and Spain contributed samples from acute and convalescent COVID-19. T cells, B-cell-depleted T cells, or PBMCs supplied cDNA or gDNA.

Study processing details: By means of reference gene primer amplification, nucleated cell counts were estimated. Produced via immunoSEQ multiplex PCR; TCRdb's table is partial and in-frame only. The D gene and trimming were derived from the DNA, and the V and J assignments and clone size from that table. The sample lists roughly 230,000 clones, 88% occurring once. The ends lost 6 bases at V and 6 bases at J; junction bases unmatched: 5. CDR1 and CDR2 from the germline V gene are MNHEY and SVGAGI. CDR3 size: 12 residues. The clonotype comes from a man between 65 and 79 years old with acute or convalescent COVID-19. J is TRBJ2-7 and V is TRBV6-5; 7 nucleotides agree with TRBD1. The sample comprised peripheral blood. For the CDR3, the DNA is TGTGCCAGCAGAGCAGGGGGAAGCGAGCAGTACTTC. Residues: CASRAGGSEQYF.